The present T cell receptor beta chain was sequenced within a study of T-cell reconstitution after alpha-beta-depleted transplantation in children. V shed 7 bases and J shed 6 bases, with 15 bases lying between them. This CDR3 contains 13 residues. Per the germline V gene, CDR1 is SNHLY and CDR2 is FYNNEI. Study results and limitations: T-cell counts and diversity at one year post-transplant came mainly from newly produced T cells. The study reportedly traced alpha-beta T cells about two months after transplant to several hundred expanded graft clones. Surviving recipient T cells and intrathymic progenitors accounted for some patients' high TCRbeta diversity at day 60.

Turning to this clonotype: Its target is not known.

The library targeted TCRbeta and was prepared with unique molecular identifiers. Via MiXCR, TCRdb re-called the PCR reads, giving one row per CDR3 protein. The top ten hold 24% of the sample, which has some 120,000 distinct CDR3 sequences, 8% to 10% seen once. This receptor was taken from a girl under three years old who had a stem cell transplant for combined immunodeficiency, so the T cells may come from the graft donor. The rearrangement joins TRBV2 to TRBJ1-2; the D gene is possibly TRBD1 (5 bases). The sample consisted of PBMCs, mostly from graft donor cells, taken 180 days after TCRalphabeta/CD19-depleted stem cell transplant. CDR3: CASKAEGRDGYTF. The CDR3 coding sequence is TGTGCCAGCAAGGCCGAGGGGAGGGATGGCTACACCTTC.